This T cell receptor (beta chain) was sequenced during a study of blood T cell repertoires in COVID-19. Original data processing: Nucleated cell counts were estimated from reference gene primer amplification. The data were produced by immunoSEQ multiplex PCR, yet TCRdb's version contains in-frame clones alone and is incomplete. V, J and clone size were drawn from that table, and D and trimming were deduced from the DNA. Counted here are about 370,000 clones, approximately 90% occurring once; the ten biggest clones make up more than 0.85%. Looked up from germline, CDR1 is KGHSH and CDR2 is LQKENI. The CDR3 totals 14 residues. The V end lost 5 bases, the J end lost 3 bases, and 14 bases lay between the germline ends. Participants were aged 18 to 89 years, lived in 25 or so US areas, and enrolled virtually. Participants had their cohort set by participant-reported clinical history. A PCR-confirmed or clinician-diagnosed COVID-19 case had contacted exposed participants within 2 weeks of entry.

Source material: PBMCs or T cells enriched from blood (not recorded which). The gene calls are TRBV18 and TRBJ2-7; D perhaps matches TRBD2 (6 bases). The clonotype comes from a woman in her 40s who had been exposed to COVID-19. CDR3 DNA: TGTGCCAGCTCAGGCGGGACTCCTTTCTACGAGCAGTACTTC. This sequence encodes CASSGGTPFYEQYF.